One sample yielded the 20 T cell receptor beta chains listed below, sequenced in a study of early T cells in non-severe SARS-CoV-2 infection. TCRdb reanalysed the 5' RACE reads using MiXCR and keeps one entry per CDR3 protein. The data hold around 35,000 distinct CDR3 sequences, with about 6% observed a single time. The sequencing input was whole blood. These receptor sequences come from an adult who was a healthcare worker with PCR-confirmed SARS-CoV-2 infection or an uninfected control (not recorded which).

This clonotype occurred many times. V is TRBV21-1 and J is TRBJ2-7; TRBD2, as called in the table, went unchecked against the DNA. TRBV21-1 is termed a pseudogene. The CDR3 runs to 14 residues. CDR3 loop: CASSSTSGTYEQYF. In DNA, the CDR3 is TGTGCCAGCAGCAGCACTAGCGGCACCTACGAGCAGTACTTC.

There are many counts of this clonotype. The chain carries TRBV9 and TRBJ2-1; possibly TRBD1 or TRBD2 for D (7 bases each). The CDR3 is 15 amino acids. Germline CDR1 SGDLS, CDR2 YYNGEE. V lost 4 bases and J 1 base, leaving 12 bases between the germline ends. This chain's CDR3 is CASSSGGESYNEQFF. DNA for the CDR3: TGTGCCAGCAGCTCAGGGGGGGAGTCCTACAATGAGCAGTTCTTC.

At least ten counts were recorded for this clonotype. This chain joins TRBV7-8 and TRBJ2-1; 8 nucleotides agree with TRBD1. Germline-derived CDR1 and CDR2 are SGHVS and FQNEAQ. CDR3 length: 15 residues. V trimming: 5 bases; J trimming: 2 bases; junction bases outside the gene matches: 5. The DNA of the CDR3 is TGTGCCAGCAGCCCGGACAGGGTAGCCTACAATGAGCAGTTCTTC. This gives the protein CASSPDRVAYNEQFF. The full variable domain, in which reference TRBV7-8 and TRBJ2-1 provide the parts outside the CDR3, is GAGVSQSPRYKVAKRGQDVALRCDPISGHVSLFWYQQALGQGPEFLTYFQNEAQLDKSGLPSDRFFAERPEGSVSTLKIQRTQQEDSAVYLCASSPDRVAYNEQFFGPGTRLTVL.

The table lists this clonotype with many counts. This chain joins TRBV18 and TRBJ2-7, with D possibly TRBD2 on 5 matching bases. Trimming pared 2 bases from V and 6 bases from J, leaving 11 bases between. This CDR3 region has 13 residues. Germline values: CDR1 KGHSH, CDR2 LQKENI. The CDR3 nucleotides read TGTGCCAGCTCACCAAGTACGGGGAGCGAGCAGTACTTC. Its protein is CASSPSTGSEQYF. The full variable domain, rest sourced from reference TRBV18 and TRBJ2-7, is NAGVMQNPRHLVRRRGQEARLRCSPMKGHSHVYWYRQLPEEGLKFMVYLQKENIIDESGMPKERFSAEFPKEGPSILRIQQVVRGDSAAYFCASSPSTGSEQYFGPGTRLTVT.

This clonotype was counted ten times or more. Here the CDR3 reads CASSEEGGRRELFF. The CDR3 DNA reads TGTGCCAGCAGTGAAGAGGGCGGGAGAAGGGAGCTGTTTTTT. V is TRBV6-1 and J is TRBJ2-2; 7 bases align to TRBD2. With 1 base clipped from V and 9 bases from J, the junction kept 5 bases outside the gene matches. Germline V lookup: CDR1 MNHNS, CDR2 SASEGT. This CDR3 contains 14 residues.

For the CDR3, the DNA is TGTGCCAGCAGGACCGGAGCCCGTGAAGCTTTCTTT. This encodes CASRTGAREAFF. The chain employs TRBV27 and TRBJ1-1; D is undetermined. The CDR3 is 12 amino acids. Trimming stripped 6 bases from V and 7 bases from J, with 12 bases between. Germline V gene lookup returns CDR1 MNHEY and CDR2 SMNVEV (reference sequence).

This clonotype was seen at least ten times. The V and J genes are TRBV10-3 and TRBJ2-1; 9 positions agree with TRBD1. This CDR3 is 15 amino acids long. Trimming took 11 bases from V and 4 from J; bases not matched to a gene: 12. Germline CDR1 is ENHRY and CDR2 is SYGVKD. Written as DNA, the CDR3 is TGTGCCGTCACCCCCGGGACAGGGATATACAATGAGCAGTTCTTC. It specifies CAVTPGTGIYNEQFF.

At least ten counts were recorded for this clonotype. CDR3 in DNA: TGTGCCAGCAGCCCAAACCTCCGGGACAGGGCCCCCGGGGAGCTGTTTTTT. Protein: CASSPNLRDRAPGELFF. This chain joins TRBV5-6 and TRBJ2-2; 9 positions match TRBD1. V lost 4 bases and J lost 6; bases outside the gene matches: 13. Germline CDR1 SGHDT, CDR2 YYEEEE. The CDR3 extends over 17 amino acids.

This clonotype occurred many times. This chain uses TRBV19 with TRBJ2-7; 7 bases fit TRBD2. CDR1 is LNHDA and CDR2 is SQIVND in the germline V gene (reference sequence). The CDR3 runs to 15 residues. The V segment lost 5 bases and the J segment 1 base; nucleotides outside the gene matches: 8. The CDR3 reads CASSPIEAGSYEQYF. DNA for the CDR3: TGTGCCAGTAGTCCCATCGAAGCGGGATCCTACGAGCAGTACTTC.

This clonotype was counted ten times or more. The chain uses TRBV20-1 and TRBJ1-2, with D unresolved. V lost 5 bases and J lost 1, with 8 bases in between. Per the germline V gene, CDR1 is DFQATT and CDR2 is SNEGSKA (reference sequence). The CDR3 extends over 12 amino acids. The CDR3 bases are TGCAGTGCTCGGAACCTTAACTATGGCTACACCTTC. It translates to CSARNLNYGYTF.

This clonotype has a count of ten or more. The gene calls are TRBV7-8 and TRBJ1-6, with 12 bases lining up with TRBD1. This CDR3 comprises 16 residues. The V gene's germline CDR1 is SGHVS and CDR2 FQNEAQ. The trim removed 0 bases at V and 7 bases at J, leaving 1 base unmatched. CDR3 sequence: CASSLAGQGANSPLHF. As DNA, the CDR3 is TGTGCCAGCAGCTTAGCGGGACAGGGGGCGAATTCACCCCTCCACTTT.

The sample holds many counts of this clonotype. The chain carries TRBV6-5 and TRBJ2-1, with 10 bases identical to TRBD2. Germline assignment: CDR1 MNHEY and CDR2 SVGAGI. CDR3 size: 19 residues. Germline trimming cut 0 bases from V and 2 bases from J; bases unmatched to any gene: 10. CDR3 sequence reads: CASSYSSPMSGRAYNEQFF. CDR3 coding DNA: TGTGCCAGCAGTTACTCTTCCCCTATGAGCGGGAGGGCCTACAATGAGCAGTTCTTC.

This clonotype was seen ten or more times. V usage is TRBV10-3 and J usage is TRBJ2-7; a possible D gene is TRBD2 (6 bases). Germline V CDR1 and CDR2: ENHRY, SYGVKD. This CDR3 is 12 amino acids long. Trimming removed 2 bases from V and 7 bases from J, with 9 bases in between. The CDR3 coding sequence is TGTGCCATCAGTGAGCTCGCGGGAGAGCAGTACTTC. Its protein product is CAISELAGEQYF.

The table lists this clonotype with many counts. Here the CDR3 DNA reads TGCGCCAGCAGCTTGTCGGGTTACACTGAAGCTTTCTTT. Protein sequence: CASSLSGYTEAFF. The chain carries TRBV5-1 and TRBJ1-1; D unclear. V was pared by 1 base and J by 3 bases, with 7 bases between. CDR1 SGHRS and CDR2 YFSETQ come from the germline V gene. CDR3 length equals 13 residues.

On this clonotype itself: This may be a read error: a much more frequent sequence differs by one nucleotide. This chain uses TRBV3-1 with TRBJ2-3, with 10 bases fitting TRBD2. This CDR3 has 15 residues. Germline CDR1 LGHDT, CDR2 YNNKEL (reference sequence). Trimming took 4 bases from V and 0 from J; bases not matched to a gene: 1. Here the CDR3 reads CASSPTSGSTDTQYF. CDR3 bases: TGTGCCAGCAGCCCGACTAGCGGGAGCACAGATACGCAGTATTTT.

This clonotype was detected many times. The chain combines TRBV12-3 or TRBV12-4 with TRBJ2-7, with D tentatively TRBD2 (6 bases). V lost 8 bases to trimming and J lost 6 bases, with 11 bases between them. The CDR3 has 11 residues. In DNA, the CDR3 is TGTGCCAGCGGGGGACTCAGCGAGCAGTACTTC. Translation: CASGGLSEQYF.

This clonotype was seen many times. This rearrangement joins TRBV20-1 to TRBJ1-2; maybe TRBD1 (5 bases). CDR1 is DFQATT and CDR2 is SNEGSKA in the germline V gene (reference sequence). CDR3 length: 13 amino acids. Trimming pared 0 bases from V and 4 bases from J, leaving 9 bases between. The CDR3 DNA sequence: TGCAGTGCTAGAGATCCGGGGCTCTATGGCTACACCTTC. Protein: CSARDPGLYGYTF.

This clonotype was counted between two and nine times. The chain uses TRBV7-2 and TRBJ2-2; TRBD2 matches at 8 bases. From germline, CDR1 is SGHTA and CDR2 FQGNSA. V shed 1 base, J shed 4 bases, and the junction held 2 bases outside the gene matches. This CDR3 spans 15 amino acids. The CDR3 protein is CASSLGLAGTGELFF. CDR3 bases: TGTGCCAGCAGCTTAGGTCTAGCGGGCACCGGGGAGCTGTTTTTT.

This clonotype was detected ten times or more. The chain uses TRBV6-5 and TRBJ2-1; 9 nucleotides agree with TRBD2. The CDR3 covers 19 residues. The V and J ends lost 1 base and 0 bases, in that order; junction bases with no gene match: 10. CDR1 and CDR2 from the germline V gene are MNHEY and SVGAGI. Written as DNA, the CDR3 is TGTGCCAGCAGTTACTGGGTAGCGGGAGACCTAAGCTCCTACAATGAGCAGTTCTTC. Protein: CASSYWVAGDLSSYNEQFF.

This clonotype was recorded at least ten times. The CDR3 spells CASSQGGGNDNEQFF. The CDR3 DNA reads as TGTGCCAGCAGCCAAGGCGGAGGTAACGACAATGAGCAGTTCTTC. The chain uses TRBV4-2 and TRBJ2-1, with D tentatively TRBD2 (5 bases). V shed 1 base and J shed 5 bases, with 12 bases lying between them. CDR1 is LGHNA, CDR2 YNFKEQ, per germline. The CDR3 sequence is 15 residues long.